The 5 T cell receptor beta chains given below trace back to one sample, sequenced in a study of blood T cell repertoires in COVID-19. Assay: immunoSEQ multiplex PCR; the TCRdb copy retains only in-frame clones and omits some. The sample includes around 140,000 clones, more than 60% of them seen just once. Material: peripheral blood. These receptors were obtained from a woman in her sixties with acute or convalescent COVID-19.

The CDR3 sequence is CASTGSRSGYTF. The CDR3 nucleotides are TGTGCCAGCACCGGGTCTCGGAGTGGCTACACCTTC. The chain combines TRBV6-5 with TRBJ1-2; no reliable D call. The CDR3 is made up of 12 amino acids. The germline CDR1 and CDR2 sequences are MNHEY and SVGAGI. V was cut by 7 bases and J by 7 bases, with 13 bases left in between.

This chain uses TRBV7-8 with TRBJ2-1; a possible D gene is TRBD2 (5 bases). The CDR3 has 18 residues. Germline V gives CDR1 SGHVS, CDR2 FQNEAQ. Trimming cost V 5 bases and J 3 bases, with 23 bases left between them. DNA of the CDR3: TGTGCCAGCAGCCCCCCGCCGGGAAAGGGAGATCACTACAATGAGCAGTTCTTC. Its protein is CASSPPPGKGDHYNEQFF.

The genes are TRBV2 and TRBJ1-1; D remains unclear. With 3 bases removed from V and 11 bases from J, the gap between germline ends came to 10 bases. Germline V gene sequence: CDR1 SNHLY, CDR2 FYNNEI. The CDR3 spans 11 residues. In nucleotides, the CDR3 is TGTGCCAGCAGTGATTATCGCGGGGCTTTCTTT. As protein: CASSDYRGAFF.

The chain's CDR3 is CASSHGQGVRNSPLHF. CDR3 sequence (DNA): TGTGCCAGCAGCCATGGACAGGGGGTAAGGAATTCACCCCTCCACTTT. The chain joins TRBV9 to TRBJ1-6, with 10 positions matching TRBD1. Trimming took 4 bases from V and 7 from J; bases not matched to a gene: 8. The germline V gene has CDR1 SGDLS and CDR2 YYNGEE. The CDR3 is made up of 16 amino acids.

The chain uses TRBV28 and TRBJ2-7, with 9 bases identical to TRBD1. This CDR3 region has 15 residues. Trimming cost V 5 bases and J 4 bases; bases outside gene matches: 9. Germline values: CDR1 MDHEN, CDR2 SYDVKM. CDR3 loop: CASSPSGQGSYEQYF. Here the CDR3 DNA reads TGTGCCAGCAGTCCATCTGGACAGGGGTCGTACGAGCAGTACTTC.